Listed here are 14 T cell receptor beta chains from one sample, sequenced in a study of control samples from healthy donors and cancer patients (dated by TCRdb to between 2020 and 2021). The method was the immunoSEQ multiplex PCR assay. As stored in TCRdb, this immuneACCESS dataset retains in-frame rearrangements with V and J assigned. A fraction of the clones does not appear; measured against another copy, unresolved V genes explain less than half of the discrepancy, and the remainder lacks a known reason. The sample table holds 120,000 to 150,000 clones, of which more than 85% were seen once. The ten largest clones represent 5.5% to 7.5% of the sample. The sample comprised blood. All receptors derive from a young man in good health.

CDR3 in amino acids: CASSEAGWGWDTEAFF. In DNA, the CDR3 is TGTGCCAGCAGTGAAGCGGGCTGGGGCTGGGACACTGAAGCTTTCTTT. The V call is TRBV6-1, the J call TRBJ1-1; TRBD1 is a possible D gene (5 bases). Trimming stripped 0 bases from V and 3 bases from J, with 14 bases between. The CDR3 extends over 16 amino acids. Germline V lookup: CDR1 MNHNS, CDR2 SASEGT.

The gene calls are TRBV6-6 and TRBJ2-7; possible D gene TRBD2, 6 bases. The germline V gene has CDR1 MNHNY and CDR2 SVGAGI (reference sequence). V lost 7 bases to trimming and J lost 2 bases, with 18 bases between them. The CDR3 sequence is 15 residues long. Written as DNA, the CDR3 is TGTGCCAGCAACCCCCGTGGGGGGTACGCCTACGAGCAGTACTTC. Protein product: CASNPRGGYAYEQYF.

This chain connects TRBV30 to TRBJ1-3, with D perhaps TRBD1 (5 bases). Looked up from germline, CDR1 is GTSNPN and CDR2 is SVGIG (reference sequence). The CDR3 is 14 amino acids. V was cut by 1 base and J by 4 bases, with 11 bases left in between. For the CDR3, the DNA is TGTGCCTGGAGTGCGGACACCCGGGGAAACACCATATATTTT. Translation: CAWSADTRGNTIYF.

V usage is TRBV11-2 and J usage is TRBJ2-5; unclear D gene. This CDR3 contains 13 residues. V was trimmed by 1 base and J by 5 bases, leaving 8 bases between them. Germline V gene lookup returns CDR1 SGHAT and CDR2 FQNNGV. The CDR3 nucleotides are TGTGCCAGCAGCTTAGGAAGAAGGGAGACCCAGTACTTC. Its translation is CASSLGRRETQYF.

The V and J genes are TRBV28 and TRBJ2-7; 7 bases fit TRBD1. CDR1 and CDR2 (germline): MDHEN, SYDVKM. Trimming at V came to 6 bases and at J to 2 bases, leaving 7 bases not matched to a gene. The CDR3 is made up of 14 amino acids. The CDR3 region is CASRPGQKAYEQYF. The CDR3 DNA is TGTGCCAGCAGGCCGGGACAGAAGGCCTACGAGCAGTACTTC.

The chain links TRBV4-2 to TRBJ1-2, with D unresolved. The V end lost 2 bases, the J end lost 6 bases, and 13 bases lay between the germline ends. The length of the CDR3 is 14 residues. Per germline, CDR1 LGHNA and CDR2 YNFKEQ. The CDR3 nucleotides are TGTGCCAGCAGCCAACTTGTCGCTAGCGATGGCTACACCTTC. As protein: CASSQLVASDGYTF.

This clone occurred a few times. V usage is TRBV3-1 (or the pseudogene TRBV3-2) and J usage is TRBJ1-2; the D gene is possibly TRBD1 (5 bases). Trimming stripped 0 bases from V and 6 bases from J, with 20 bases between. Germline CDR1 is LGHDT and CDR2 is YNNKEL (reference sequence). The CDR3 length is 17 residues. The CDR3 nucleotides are TGTGCCAGCAGCCAAGACTTGACGGGGCTCGGAGGCCATGGCTACACCTTC. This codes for CASSQDLTGLGGHGYTF.

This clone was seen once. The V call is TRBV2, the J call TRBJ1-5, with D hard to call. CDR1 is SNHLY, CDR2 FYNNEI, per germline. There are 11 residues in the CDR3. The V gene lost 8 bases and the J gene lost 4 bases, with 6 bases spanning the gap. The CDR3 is CASSPNQPQHF. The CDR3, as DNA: TGTGCCAGCTCTCCGAATCAGCCCCAGCATTTT.

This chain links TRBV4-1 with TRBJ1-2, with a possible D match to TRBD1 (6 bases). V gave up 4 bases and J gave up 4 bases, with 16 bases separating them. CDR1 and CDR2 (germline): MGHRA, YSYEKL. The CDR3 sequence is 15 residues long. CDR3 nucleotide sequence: TGCGCCAGCAGCCCGGACCCCGACAGGTTCTATGGCTACACCTTC. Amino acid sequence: CASSPDPDRFYGYTF.

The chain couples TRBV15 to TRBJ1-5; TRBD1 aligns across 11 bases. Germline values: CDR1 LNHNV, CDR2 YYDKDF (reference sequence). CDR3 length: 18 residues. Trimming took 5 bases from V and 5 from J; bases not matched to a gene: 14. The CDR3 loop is CATSGVWKGQGVYQPQHF. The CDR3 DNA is TGTGCCACCAGCGGAGTGTGGAAGGGACAGGGGGTCTATCAGCCCCAGCATTTT.

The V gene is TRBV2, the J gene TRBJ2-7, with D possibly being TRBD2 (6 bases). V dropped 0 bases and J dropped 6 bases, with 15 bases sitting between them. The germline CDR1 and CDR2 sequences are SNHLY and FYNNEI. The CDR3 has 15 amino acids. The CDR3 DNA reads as TGTGCCAGCAGTGAAGCGACTAGGGGTTGGAGCGAGCAGTACTTC. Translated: CASSEATRGWSEQYF.

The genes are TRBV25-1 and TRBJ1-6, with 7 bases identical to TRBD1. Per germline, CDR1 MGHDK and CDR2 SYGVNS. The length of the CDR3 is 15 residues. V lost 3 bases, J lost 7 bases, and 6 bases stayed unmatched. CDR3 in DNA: TGTGCCAGCAGTGATTACTCAGGGGGGAATTCACCCCTCCACTTT. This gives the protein CASSDYSGGNSPLHF. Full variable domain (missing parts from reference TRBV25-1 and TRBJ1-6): EADIYQTPRYLVIGTGKKITLECSQTMGHDKMYWYQQDPGMELHLIHYSYGVNSTEKGDLSSESTVSRIRTEHFPLTLESARPSHTSQYLCASSDYSGGNSPLHFGNGTRLTVT.

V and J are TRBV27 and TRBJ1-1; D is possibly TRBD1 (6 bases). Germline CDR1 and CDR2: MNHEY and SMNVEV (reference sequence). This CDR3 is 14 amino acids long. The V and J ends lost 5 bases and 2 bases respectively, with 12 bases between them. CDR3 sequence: CASSLSGVNTEAFF. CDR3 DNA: TGTGCCAGCAGTCTTTCAGGGGTTAACACTGAAGCTTTCTTT.

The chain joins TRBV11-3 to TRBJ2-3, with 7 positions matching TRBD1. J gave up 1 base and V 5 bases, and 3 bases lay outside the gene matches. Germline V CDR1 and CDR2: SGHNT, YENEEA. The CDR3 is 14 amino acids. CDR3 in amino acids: CASSLGQGTDTQYF. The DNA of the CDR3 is TGTGCCAGCAGCCTCGGACAGGGCACAGATACGCAGTATTTT.